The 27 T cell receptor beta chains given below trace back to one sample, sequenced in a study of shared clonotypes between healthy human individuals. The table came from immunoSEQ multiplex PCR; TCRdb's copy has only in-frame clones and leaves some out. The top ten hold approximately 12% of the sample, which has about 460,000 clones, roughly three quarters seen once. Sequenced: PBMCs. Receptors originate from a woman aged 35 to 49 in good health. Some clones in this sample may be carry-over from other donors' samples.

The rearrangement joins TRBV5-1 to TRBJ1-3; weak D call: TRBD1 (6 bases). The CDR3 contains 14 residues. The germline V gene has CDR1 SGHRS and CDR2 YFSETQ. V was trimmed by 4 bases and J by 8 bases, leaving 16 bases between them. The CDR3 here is CASSAVTGGDTIYF. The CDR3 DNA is TGCGCCAGCAGCGCGGTGACAGGCGGGGACACCATATATTTT.

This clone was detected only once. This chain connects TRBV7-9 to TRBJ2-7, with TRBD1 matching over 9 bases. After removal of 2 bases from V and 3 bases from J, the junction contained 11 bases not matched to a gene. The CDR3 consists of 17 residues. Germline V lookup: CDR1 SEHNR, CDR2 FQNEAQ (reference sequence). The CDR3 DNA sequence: TGTGCCAGCAGCTTAAATGGGCCGGGACAGGGCAACTACGAGCAGTACTTC. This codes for CASSLNGPGQGNYEQYF.

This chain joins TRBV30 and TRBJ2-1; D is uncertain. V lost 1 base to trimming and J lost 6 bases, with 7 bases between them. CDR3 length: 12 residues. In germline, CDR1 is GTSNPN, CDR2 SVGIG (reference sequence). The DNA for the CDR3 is TGTGCCTGGAGTGCCCGCGTCAATGAGCAGTTCTTC. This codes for CAWSARVNEQFF.

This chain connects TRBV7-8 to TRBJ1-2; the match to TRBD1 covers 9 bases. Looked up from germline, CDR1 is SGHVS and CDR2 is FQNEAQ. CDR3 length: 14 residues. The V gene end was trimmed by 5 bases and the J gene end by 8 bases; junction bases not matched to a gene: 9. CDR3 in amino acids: CASSPGTGFYGYTF. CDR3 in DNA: TGTGCCAGCAGCCCGGGGACAGGGTTTTACGGCTACACCTTC.

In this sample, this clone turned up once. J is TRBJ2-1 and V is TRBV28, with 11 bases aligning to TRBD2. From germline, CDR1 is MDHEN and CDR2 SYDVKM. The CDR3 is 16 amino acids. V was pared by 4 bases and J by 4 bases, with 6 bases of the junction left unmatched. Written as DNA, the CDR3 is TGTGCCAGCAGTTCCCCGGGACTAGCGGATTACAATGAGCAGTTCTTC. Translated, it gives CASSSPGLADYNEQFF.

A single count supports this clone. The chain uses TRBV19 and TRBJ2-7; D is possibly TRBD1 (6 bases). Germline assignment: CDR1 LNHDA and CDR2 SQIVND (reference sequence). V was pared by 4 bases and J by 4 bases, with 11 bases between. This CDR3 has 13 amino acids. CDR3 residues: CASSKGQPYEQYF. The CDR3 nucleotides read TGTGCCAGTAGTAAGGGACAACCATACGAGCAGTACTTC. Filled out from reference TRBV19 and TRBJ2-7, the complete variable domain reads DGGITQSPKYLFRKEGQNVTLSCEQNLNHDAMYWYRQDPGQGLRLIYYSQIVNDFQKGDIAEGYSVSREKKESFPLTVTSAQKNPTAFYLCASSKGQPYEQYFGPGTRLTVT.

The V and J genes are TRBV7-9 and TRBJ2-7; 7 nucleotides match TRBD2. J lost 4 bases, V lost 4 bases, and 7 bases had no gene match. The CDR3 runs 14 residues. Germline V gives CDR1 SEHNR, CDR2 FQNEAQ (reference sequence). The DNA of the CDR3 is TGTGCCAGCAGCTCCCCGGGGGGAGGGTACGAGCAGTACTTC. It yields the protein CASSSPGGGYEQYF. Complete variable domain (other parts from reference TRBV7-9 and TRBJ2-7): DTGVSQNPRHKITKRGQNVTFRCDPISEHNRLYWYRQTLGQGPEFLTYFQNEAQLEKSRLLSDRFSAERPKGSFSTLEIQRTEQGDSAMYLCASSSPGGGYEQYFGPGTRLTVT.

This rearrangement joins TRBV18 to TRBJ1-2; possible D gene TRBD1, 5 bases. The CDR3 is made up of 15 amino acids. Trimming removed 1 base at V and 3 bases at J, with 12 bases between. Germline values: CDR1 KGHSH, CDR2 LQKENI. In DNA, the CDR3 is TGTGCCAGCTCACCACGACAAGGGGACCACTATGGCTACACCTTC. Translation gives CASSPRQGDHYGYTF.

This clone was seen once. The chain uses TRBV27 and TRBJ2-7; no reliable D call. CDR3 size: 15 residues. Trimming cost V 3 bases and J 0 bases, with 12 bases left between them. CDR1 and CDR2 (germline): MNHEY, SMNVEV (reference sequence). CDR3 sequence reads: CASSLGGPSSYEQYF. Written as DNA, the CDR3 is TGTGCCAGCAGTTTGGGCGGTCCCAGCTCCTACGAGCAGTACTTC.

CDR3 DNA sequence: TGTGCCAGCAGCCCGGGACAGGGGAGATCTGGGGCCAACGTCCTGACTTTC. Its translation is CASSPGQGRSGANVLTF. The chain combines TRBV7-9 with TRBJ2-6, with TRBD1 matching over 10 bases. Losses at the gene ends were 5 bases for V and 1 base for J; bases not matched to a gene: 5. Germline V gene data show CDR1 as SEHNR and CDR2 as FQNEAQ (reference sequence). The CDR3 spans 17 residues.

The CDR3 DNA is TGTGCCAGCAGCTCAGGGGGGGTAGCGGGAGGCCTCACAGATACGCAGTATTTT. Its protein product is CASSSGGVAGGLTDTQYF. The chain uses TRBV11-3 and TRBJ2-3; 10 nucleotides match TRBD2. This CDR3 comprises 18 residues. The germline gives CDR1 SGHNT, CDR2 YENEEA. Germline trimming cut 4 bases from V and 2 bases from J; bases unmatched to any gene: 12.

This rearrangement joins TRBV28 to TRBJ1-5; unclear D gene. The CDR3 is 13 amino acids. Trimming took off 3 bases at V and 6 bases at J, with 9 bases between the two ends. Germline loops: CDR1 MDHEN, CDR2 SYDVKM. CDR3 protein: CASSFVGGQPQHF. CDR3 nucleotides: TGTGCCAGCAGTTTCGTAGGCGGTCAGCCCCAGCATTTT.

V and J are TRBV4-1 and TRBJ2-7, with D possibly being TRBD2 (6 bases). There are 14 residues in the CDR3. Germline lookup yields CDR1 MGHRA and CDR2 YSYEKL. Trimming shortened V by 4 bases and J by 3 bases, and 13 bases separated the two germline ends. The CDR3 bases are TGCGCCAGCAGCCGGACGGGACTTAGCTACGAGCAGTACTTC. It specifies CASSRTGLSYEQYF.

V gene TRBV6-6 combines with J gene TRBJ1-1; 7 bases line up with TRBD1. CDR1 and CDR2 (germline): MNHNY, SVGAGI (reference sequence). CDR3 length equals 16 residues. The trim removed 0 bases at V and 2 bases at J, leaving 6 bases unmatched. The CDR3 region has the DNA TGTGCCAGCAGTTACTCAGGGGGCGCGAAAAACACTGAAGCTTTCTTT. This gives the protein CASSYSGGAKNTEAFF.

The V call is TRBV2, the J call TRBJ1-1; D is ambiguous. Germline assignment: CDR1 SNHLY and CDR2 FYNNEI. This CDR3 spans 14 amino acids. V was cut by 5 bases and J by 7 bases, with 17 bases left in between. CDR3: CASSSQTTSYEAFF. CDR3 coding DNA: TGTGCCAGCAGTTCCCAGACAACATCCTATGAAGCTTTCTTT.

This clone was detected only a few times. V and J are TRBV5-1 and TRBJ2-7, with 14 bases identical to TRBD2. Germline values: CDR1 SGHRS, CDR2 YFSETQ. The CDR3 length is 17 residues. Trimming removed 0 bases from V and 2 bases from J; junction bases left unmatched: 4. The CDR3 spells CASSLGRTSGRTYEQYF. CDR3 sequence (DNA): TGCGCCAGCAGCTTGGGTCGGACTAGCGGGAGGACCTACGAGCAGTACTTC.

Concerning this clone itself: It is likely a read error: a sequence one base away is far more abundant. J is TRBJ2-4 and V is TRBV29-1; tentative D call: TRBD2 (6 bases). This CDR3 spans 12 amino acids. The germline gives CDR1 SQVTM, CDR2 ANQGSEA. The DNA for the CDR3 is TGCACCGTAAGGCCTACGGGGGACATTCAGTACTTC. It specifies CTVRPTGDIQYF.

This CDR3 is CASSPQGPTYEQYF. The CDR3 bases are TGCGCCAGCAGCCCACAGGGGCCCACCTACGAGCAGTACTTC. V usage is TRBV5-1 and J usage is TRBJ2-7; 7 bases agree with TRBD1. The CDR3 extends over 14 amino acids. The V and J ends lost 4 bases and 2 bases, in that order; junction bases with no gene match: 6. Germline V lookup: CDR1 SGHRS, CDR2 YFSETQ.

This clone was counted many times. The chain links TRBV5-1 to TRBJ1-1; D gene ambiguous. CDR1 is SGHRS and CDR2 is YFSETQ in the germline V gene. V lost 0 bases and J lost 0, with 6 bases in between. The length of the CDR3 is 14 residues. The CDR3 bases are TGCGCCAGCAGCTTGGTTGCAATGAACACTGAAGCTTTCTTT. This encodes CASSLVAMNTEAFF.

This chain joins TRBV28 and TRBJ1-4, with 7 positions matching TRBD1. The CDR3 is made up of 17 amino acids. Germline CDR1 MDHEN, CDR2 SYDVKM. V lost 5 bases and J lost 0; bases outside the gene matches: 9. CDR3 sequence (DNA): TGTGCCAGCAGTAATCCGGGACAGCCTACAACTAATGAAAAACTGTTTTTT. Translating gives CASSNPGQPTTNEKLFF.

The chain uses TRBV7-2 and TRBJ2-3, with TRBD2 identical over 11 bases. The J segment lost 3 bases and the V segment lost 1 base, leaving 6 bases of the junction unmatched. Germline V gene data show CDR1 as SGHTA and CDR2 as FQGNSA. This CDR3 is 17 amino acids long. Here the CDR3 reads CASSLVSTSGRTDTQYF. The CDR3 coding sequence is TGTGCCAGCAGCTTAGTGAGTACTAGCGGGAGAACAGATACGCAGTATTTT. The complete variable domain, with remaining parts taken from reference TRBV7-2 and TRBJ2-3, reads GAGVSQSPSNKVTEKGKDVELRCDPISGHTALYWYRQSLGQGLEFLIYFQGNSAPDKSGLPSDRFSAERTGGSVSTLTIQRTQQEDSAVYLCASSLVSTSGRTDTQYFGPGTRLTVL.

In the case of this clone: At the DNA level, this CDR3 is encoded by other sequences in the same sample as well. Here the CDR3 reads CASSPRDSEAFF. CDR3 sequence (DNA): TGTGCCAGTAGTCCAAGGGACAGTGAAGCTTTCTTT. This sequence joins TRBV19 and TRBJ1-1; 7 bases line up with TRBD1. From germline, CDR1 is LNHDA and CDR2 SQIVND (reference sequence). V shed 5 bases and J 7 bases; nucleotides not matched to a gene: 4. The CDR3 sequence is 12 residues long.

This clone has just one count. The CDR3 here is CASKQGSSTDTQYF. The CDR3 bases are TGCGCCAGCAAACAGGGATCTAGCACAGATACGCAGTATTTT. The chain uses TRBV5-1 and TRBJ2-3, with a weak D call TRBD1 (6 bases). Germline V CDR1 and CDR2: SGHRS, YFSETQ. The CDR3 loop spans 14 amino acids. V was pared by 6 bases and J by 0 bases, with 11 bases between.

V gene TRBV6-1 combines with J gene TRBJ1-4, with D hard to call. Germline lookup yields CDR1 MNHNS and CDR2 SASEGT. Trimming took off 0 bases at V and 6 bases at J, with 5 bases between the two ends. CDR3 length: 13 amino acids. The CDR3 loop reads CASSEALDEKLFF. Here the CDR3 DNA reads TGTGCCAGCAGTGAAGCGCTTGATGAAAAACTGTTTTTT.

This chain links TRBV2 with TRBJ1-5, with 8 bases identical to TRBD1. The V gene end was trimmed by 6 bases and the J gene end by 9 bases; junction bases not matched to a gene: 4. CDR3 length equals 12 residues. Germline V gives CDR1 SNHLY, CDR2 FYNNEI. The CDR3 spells CASSATGAPQHF. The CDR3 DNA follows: TGTGCCAGCAGCGCGACAGGGGCGCCCCAGCATTTT.

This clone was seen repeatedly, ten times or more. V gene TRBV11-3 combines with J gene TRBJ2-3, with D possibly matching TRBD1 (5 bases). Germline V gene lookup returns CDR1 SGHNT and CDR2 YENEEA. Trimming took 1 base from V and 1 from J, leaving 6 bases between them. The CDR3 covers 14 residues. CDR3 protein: CASSLGRGTDTQYF. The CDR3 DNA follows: TGTGCCAGCAGCTTAGGCAGGGGCACAGATACGCAGTATTTT.

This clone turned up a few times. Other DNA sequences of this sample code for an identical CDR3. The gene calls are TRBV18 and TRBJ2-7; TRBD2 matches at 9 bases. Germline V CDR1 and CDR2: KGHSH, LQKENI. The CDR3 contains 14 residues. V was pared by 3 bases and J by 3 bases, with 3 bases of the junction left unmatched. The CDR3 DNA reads TGTGCCAGCTCACCGGGACTAGCAAACTACGAGCAGTACTTC. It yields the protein CASSPGLANYEQYF.